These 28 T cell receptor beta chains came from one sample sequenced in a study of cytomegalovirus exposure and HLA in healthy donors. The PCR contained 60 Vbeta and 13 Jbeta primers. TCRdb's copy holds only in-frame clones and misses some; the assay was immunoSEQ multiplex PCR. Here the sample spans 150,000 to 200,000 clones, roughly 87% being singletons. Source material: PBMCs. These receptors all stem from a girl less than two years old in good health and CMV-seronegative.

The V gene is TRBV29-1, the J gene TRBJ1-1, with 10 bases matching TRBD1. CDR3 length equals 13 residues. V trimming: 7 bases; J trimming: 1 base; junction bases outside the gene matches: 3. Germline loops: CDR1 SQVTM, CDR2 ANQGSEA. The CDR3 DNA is TGCAGCGGCCGACAGGGGGCGAACACTGAAGCTTTCTTT. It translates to CSGRQGANTEAFF.

The CDR3 DNA reads TGCGCCAGCAGCCAAGAAACAGGGGAAAGATCCTATGGCTACACCTTC. It yields the protein CASSQETGERSYGYTF. This chain uses TRBV4-3 with TRBJ1-2; 7 bases agree with TRBD1. Germline V gene lookup returns CDR1 LGHNA and CDR2 YSLEER. This CDR3 has 16 residues. With 0 bases clipped from V and 4 bases from J, the junction kept 8 bases outside the gene matches.

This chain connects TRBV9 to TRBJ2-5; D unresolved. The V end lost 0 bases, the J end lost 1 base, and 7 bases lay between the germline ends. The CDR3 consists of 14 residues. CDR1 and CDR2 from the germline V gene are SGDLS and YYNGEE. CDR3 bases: TGTGCCAGCAGCGTAGACTCCTTCCAAGAGACCCAGTACTTC. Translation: CASSVDSFQETQYF.

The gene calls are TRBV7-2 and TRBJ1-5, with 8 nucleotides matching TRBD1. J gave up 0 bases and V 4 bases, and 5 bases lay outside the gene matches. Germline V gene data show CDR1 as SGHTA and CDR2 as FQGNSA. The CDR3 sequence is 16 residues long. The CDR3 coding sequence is TGTGCCAGCAGCTGGACAGGGCAATATAGCAATCAGCCCCAGCATTTT. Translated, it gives CASSWTGQYSNQPQHF.

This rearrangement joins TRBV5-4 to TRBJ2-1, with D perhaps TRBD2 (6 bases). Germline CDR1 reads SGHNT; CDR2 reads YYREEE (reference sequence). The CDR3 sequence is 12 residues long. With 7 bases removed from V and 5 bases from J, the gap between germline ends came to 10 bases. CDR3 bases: TGTGCCAGCGGGTGGGGGGACAATGAGCAGTTCTTC. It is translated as CASGWGDNEQFF.

CDR3 bases: TGTGCCAGCAGTTACCGGGACAGGGGCAATCAGCCCCAGCATTTT. Encoded protein: CASSYRDRGNQPQHF. The genes are TRBV6-5 and TRBJ1-5, with TRBD1 matching over 9 bases. Trimming removed 2 bases from V and 2 bases from J; junction bases left unmatched: 1. CDR3 length: 15 residues. Germline V gives CDR1 MNHEY, CDR2 SVGAGI.

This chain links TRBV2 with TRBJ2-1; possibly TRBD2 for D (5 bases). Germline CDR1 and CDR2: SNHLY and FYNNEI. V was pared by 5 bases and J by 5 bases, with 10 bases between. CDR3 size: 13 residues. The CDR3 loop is CASSRESDNEQFF. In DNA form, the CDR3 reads TGTGCCAGCAGTCGGGAATCCGACAATGAGCAGTTCTTC.

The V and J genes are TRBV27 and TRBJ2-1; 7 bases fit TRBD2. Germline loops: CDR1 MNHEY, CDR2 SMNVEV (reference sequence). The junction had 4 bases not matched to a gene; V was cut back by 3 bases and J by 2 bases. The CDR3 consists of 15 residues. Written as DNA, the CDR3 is TGTGCCAGCAGTTTTAGCGGGCTTACCTACAATGAGCAGTTCTTC. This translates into CASSFSGLTYNEQFF.

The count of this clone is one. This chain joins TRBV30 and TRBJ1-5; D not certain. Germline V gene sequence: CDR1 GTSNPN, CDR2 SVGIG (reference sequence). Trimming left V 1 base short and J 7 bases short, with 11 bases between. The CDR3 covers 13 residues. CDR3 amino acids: CAWSGEGRQPQHF. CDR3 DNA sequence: TGTGCCTGGAGTGGGGAGGGTCGGCAGCCCCAGCATTTT.

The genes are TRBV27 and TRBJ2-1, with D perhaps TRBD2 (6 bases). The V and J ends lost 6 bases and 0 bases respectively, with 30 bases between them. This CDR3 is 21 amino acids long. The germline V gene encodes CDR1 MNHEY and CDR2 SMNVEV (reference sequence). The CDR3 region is CASSRESGTGVPSSSYNEQFF. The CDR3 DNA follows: TGTGCCAGCAGCCGCGAGTCCGGGACTGGGGTCCCCTCAAGCTCCTACAATGAGCAGTTCTTC.

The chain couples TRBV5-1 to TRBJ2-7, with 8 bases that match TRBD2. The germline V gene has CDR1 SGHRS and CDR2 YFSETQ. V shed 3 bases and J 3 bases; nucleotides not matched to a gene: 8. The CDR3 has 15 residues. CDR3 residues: CASSSSGRGLYEQYF. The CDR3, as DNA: TGCGCCAGCAGCTCAAGCGGGAGAGGTCTCTACGAGCAGTACTTC.

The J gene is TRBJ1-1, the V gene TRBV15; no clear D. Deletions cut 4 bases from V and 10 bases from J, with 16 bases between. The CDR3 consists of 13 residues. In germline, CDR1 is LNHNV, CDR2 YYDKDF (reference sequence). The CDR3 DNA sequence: TGTGCCACCAGCACCGGACGGGGTAAGGGAGCTTTCTTT. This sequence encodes CATSTGRGKGAFF.

The CDR3 loop reads CATSLSRGYTF. CDR3 bases: TGTGCCACCTCCCTATCTCGGGGCTACACCTTC. The chain joins TRBV13 to TRBJ1-2; unclear D gene. Germline CDR1 reads PRHDT; CDR2 reads FYEKMQ (reference sequence). Trimming cost V 10 bases and J 8 bases, with 14 bases left between them. The CDR3 sequence is 11 residues long.

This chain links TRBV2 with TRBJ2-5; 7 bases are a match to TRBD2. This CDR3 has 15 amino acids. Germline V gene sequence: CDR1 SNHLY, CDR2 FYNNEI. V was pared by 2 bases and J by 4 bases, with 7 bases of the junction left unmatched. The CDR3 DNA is TGTGCCAGCAGTGAACGGCAGTGGGGGGGAGAGACCCAGTACTTC. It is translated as CASSERQWGGETQYF.

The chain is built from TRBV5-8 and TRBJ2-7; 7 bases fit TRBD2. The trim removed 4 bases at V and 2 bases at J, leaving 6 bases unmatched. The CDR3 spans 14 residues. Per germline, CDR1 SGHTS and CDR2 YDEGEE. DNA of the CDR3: TGTGCCAGCAGCATACTAGCGCCAACCTACGAGCAGTACTTC. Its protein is CASSILAPTYEQYF.

The CDR3 nucleotides are TGTGCCAGCAGCGCCTCCGGGACAGGGGGGAGAGAGCAGTACTTC. It encodes CASSASGTGGREQYF. The rearrangement uses TRBV5-5 and TRBJ2-7; 11 nucleotides agree with TRBD1. The V gene end was trimmed by 4 bases and the J gene end by 7 bases; junction bases not matched to a gene: 10. This CDR3 comprises 15 residues. Germline CDR1 reads SGHKS; CDR2 reads YYEKEE (reference sequence).

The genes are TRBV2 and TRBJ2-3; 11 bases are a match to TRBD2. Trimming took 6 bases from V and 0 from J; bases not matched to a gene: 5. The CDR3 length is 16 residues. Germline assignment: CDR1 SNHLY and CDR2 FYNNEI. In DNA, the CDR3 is TGTGCCAGCAGGGTCGGACTAGCGGGTAGCACAGATACGCAGTATTTT. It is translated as CASRVGLAGSTDTQYF.

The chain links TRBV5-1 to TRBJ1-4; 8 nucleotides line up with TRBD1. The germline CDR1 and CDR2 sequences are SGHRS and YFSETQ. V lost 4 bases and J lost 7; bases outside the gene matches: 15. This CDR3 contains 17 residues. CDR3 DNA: TGCGCCAGCAGCATGGGAAAGGGGGACAGGAGGGGTGAAAAACTGTTTTTT. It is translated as CASSMGKGDRRGEKLFF. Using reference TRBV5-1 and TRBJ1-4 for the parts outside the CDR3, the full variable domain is KAGVTQTPRYLIKTRGQQVTLSCSPISGHRSVSWYQQTPGQGLQFLFEYFSETQRNKGNFPGRFSGRQFSNSRSEMNVSTLELGDSALYLCASSMGKGDRRGEKLFFGSGTQLSVL.

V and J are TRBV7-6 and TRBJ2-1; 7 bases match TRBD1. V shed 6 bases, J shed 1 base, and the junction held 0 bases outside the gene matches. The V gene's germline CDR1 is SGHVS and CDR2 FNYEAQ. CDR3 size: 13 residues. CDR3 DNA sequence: TGTGCCAGCAGGGACAGGTCCTACAATGAGCAGTTCTTC. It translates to CASRDRSYNEQFF.

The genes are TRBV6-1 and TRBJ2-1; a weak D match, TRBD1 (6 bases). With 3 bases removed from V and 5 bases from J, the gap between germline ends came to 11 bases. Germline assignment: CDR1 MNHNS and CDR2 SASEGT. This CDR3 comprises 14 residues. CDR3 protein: CASSDRQGNNEQFF. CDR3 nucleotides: TGTGCCAGCAGTGATAGGCAGGGGAACAATGAGCAGTTCTTC.

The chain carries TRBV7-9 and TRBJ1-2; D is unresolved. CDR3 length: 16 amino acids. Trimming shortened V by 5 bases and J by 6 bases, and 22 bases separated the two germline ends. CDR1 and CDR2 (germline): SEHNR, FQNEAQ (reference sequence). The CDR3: CASSLTITDIANGYTF. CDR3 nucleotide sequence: TGTGCCAGCAGCCTAACTATCACTGATATTGCCAATGGCTACACCTTC.

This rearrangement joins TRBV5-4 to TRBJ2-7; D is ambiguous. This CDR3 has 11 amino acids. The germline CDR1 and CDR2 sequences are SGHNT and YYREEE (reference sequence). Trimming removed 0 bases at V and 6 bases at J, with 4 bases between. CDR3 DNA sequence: TGTGCCAGCAGCTTGGCCTCCGAGCAGTACTTC. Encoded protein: CASSLASEQYF.

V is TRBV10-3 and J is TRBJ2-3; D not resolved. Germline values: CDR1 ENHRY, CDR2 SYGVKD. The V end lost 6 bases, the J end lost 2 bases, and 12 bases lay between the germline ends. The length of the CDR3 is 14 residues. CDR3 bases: TGTGCCATCAGAAGACATGTCTTCACAGATACGCAGTATTTT. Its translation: CAIRRHVFTDTQYF.

CDR3 sequence reads: CASSLSHRGDPYGYTF. The CDR3, as DNA: TGCGCCAGCAGCTTATCCCACAGGGGGGATCCCTATGGCTACACCTTC. The chain combines TRBV5-1 with TRBJ1-2, with 8 bases lining up with TRBD1. CDR1 is SGHRS and CDR2 is YFSETQ in the germline V gene. This CDR3 contains 16 residues. The trim removed 2 bases at V and 4 bases at J, leaving 10 bases unmatched.

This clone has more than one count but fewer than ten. The CDR3, as DNA: TGTGCCAGCAGCTTCGGACTAGCGGGACCCTTTCAAGAGACCCAGTACTTC. Encoded protein: CASSFGLAGPFQETQYF. The chain links TRBV11-2 to TRBJ2-5; 12 bases map to TRBD2. The CDR3 has 17 amino acids. The J segment lost 2 bases and the V segment lost 3 bases, leaving 7 bases of the junction unmatched. Germline assignment: CDR1 SGHAT and CDR2 FQNNGV. The whole variable domain, filled in from reference TRBV11-2 and TRBJ2-5, reads EAGVAQSPRYKIIEKRQSVAFWCNPISGHATLYWYQQILGQGPKLLIQFQNNGVVDDSQLPKDRFSAERLKGVDSTLKIQPAKLEDSAVYLCASSFGLAGPFQETQYFGPGTRLLVL.

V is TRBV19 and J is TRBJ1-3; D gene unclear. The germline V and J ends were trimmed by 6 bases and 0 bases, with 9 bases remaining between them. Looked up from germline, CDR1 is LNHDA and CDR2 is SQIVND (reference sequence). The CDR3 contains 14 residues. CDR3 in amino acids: CASRDWSSGNTIYF. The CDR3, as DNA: TGTGCCAGTAGGGACTGGAGCTCTGGAAACACCATATATTTT.

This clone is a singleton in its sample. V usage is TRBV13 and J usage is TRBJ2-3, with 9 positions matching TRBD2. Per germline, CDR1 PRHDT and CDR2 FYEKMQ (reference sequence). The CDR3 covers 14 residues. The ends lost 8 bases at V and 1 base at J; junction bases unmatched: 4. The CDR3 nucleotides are TGTGCCAGCGGACTAGCGTCTCGCACAGATACGCAGTATTTT. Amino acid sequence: CASGLASRTDTQYF.

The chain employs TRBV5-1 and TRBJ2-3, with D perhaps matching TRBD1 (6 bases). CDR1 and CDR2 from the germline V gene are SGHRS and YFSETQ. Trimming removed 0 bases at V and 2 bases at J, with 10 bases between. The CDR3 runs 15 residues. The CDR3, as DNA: TGCGCCAGCAGCTTGGTCGGACAGACCACAGATACGCAGTATTTT. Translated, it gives CASSLVGQTTDTQYF.